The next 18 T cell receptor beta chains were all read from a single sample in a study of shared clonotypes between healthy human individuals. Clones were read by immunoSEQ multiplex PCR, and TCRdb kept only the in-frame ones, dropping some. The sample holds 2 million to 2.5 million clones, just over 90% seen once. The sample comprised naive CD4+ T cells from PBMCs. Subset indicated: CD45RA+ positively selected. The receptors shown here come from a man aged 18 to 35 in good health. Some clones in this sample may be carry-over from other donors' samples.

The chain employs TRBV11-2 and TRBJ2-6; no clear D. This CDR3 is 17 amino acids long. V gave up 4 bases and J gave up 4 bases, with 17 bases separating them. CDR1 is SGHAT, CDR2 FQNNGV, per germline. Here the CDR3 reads CASSSRDPAQGANVLTF. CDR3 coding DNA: TGTGCCAGCAGCTCTCGAGACCCTGCGCAGGGGGCCAACGTCCTGACTTTC.

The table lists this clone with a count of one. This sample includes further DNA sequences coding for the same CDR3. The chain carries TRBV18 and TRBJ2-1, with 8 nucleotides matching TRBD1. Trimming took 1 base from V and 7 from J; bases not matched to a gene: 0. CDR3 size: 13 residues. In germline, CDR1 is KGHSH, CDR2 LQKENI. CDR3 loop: CASSPRQGNEQFF. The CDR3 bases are TGTGCCAGCTCACCACGACAGGGGAATGAGCAGTTCTTC.

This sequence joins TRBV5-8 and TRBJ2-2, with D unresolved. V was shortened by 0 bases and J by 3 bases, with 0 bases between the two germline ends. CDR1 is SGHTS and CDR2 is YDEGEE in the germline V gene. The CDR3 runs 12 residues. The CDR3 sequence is CASSLDTGELFF. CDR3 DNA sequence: TGTGCCAGCAGCTTGGACACCGGGGAGCTGTTTTTT.

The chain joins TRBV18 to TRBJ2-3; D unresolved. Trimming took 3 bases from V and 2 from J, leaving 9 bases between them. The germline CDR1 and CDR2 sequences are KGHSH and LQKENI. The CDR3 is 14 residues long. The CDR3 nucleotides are TGTGCCAGCTCACCCCAAAAAGACACAGATACGCAGTATTTT. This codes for CASSPQKDTDTQYF.

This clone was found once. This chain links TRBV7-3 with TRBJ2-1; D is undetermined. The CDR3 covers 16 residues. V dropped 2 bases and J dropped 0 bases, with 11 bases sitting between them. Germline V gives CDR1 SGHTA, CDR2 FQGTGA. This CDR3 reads CASSLFWDGSYNEQFF. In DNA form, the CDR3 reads TGTGCCAGCAGCTTATTTTGGGATGGCTCCTACAATGAGCAGTTCTTC.

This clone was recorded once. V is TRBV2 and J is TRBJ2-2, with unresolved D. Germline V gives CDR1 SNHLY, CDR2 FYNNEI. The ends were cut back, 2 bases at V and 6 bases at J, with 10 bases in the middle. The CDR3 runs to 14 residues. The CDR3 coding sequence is TGTGCCAGCAGTGAACGGATTAGGCCCGGGGAGCTGTTTTTT. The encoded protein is CASSERIRPGELFF.

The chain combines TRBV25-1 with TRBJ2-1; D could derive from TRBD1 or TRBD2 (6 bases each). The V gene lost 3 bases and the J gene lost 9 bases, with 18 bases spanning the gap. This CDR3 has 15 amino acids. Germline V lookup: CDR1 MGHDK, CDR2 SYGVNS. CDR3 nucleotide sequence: TGTGCCAGCAGTGATCTGGGAACAACGGGGGCTGAGCAGTTCTTC. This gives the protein CASSDLGTTGAEQFF.

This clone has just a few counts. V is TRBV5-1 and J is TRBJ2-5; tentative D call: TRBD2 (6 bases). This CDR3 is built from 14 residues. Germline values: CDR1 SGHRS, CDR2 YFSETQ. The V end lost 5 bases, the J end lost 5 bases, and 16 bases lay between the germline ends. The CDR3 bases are TGCGCCAGCAGTTCGGGGGATTCGAGGGAGACCCAGTACTTC. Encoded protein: CASSSGDSRETQYF.

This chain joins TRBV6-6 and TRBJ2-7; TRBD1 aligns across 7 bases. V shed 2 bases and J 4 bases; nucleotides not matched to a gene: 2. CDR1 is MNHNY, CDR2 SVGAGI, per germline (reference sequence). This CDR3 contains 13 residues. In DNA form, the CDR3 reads TGTGCCAGCAGTTACGGGACAGATTACGAGCAGTACTTC. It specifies CASSYGTDYEQYF.

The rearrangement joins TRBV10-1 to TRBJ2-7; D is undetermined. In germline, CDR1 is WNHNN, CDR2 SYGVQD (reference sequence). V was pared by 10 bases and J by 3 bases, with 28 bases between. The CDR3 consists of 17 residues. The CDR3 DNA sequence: TGCGCCAACGAGCTTTCCCCCGCTAGGAGTGCACGCTACGAGCAGTACTTC. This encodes CANELSPARSARYEQYF.

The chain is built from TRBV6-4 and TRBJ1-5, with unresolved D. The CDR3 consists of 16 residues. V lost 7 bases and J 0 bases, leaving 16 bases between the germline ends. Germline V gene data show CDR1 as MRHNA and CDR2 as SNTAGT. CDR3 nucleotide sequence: TGTGCCAGCACCCCCCGAGAGGGATATAGCAATCAGCCCCAGCATTTT. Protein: CASTPREGYSNQPQHF.

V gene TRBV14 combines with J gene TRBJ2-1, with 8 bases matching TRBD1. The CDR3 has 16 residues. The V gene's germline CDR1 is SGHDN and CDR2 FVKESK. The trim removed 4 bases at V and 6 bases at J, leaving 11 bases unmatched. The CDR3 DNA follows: TGTGCCAGCAGCCCCGAGCTCGGCCAGGGGGCCAATGAGCAGTTCTTC. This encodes CASSPELGQGANEQFF.

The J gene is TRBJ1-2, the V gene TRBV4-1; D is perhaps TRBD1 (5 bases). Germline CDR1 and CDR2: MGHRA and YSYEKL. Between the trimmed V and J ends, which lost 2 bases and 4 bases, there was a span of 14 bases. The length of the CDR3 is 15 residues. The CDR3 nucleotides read TGCGCCAGCAGCCAATTGGGGCAAGATCTCTATGGCTACACCTTC. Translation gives CASSQLGQDLYGYTF.

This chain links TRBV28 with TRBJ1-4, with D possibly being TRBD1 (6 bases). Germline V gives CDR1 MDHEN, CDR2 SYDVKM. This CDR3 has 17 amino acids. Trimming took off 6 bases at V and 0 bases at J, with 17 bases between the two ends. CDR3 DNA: TGTGCCAGCAGACGGCGGACAGTTCCCACAACTAATGAAAAACTGTTTTTT. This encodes CASRRRTVPTTNEKLFF.

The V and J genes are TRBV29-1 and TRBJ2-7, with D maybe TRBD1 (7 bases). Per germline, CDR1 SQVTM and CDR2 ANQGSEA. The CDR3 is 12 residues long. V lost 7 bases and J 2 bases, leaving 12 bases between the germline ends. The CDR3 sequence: CSGGDSTYEQYF. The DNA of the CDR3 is TGCAGCGGGGGGGACAGCACCTACGAGCAGTACTTC.

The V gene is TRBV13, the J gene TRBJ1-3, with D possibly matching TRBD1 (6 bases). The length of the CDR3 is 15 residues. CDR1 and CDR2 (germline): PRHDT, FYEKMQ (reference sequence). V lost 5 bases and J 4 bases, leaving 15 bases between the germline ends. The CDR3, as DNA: TGTGCCAGCAGCGCCCACAGGACAGACGGAAACACCATATATTTT. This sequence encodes CASSAHRTDGNTIYF.

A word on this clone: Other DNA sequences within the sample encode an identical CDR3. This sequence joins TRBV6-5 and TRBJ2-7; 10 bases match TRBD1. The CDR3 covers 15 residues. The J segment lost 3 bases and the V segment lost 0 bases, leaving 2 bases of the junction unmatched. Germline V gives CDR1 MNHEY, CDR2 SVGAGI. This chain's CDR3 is CASSYSWTGGYEQYF. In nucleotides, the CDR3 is TGTGCCAGCAGTTACTCATGGACAGGGGGCTACGAGCAGTACTTC.

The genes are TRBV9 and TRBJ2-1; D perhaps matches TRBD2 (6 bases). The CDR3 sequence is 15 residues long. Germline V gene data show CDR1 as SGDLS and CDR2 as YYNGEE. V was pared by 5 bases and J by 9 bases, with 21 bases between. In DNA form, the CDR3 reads TGTGCCAGCAGGGCCCGACTGGCGGAGGGGAGTGAGCAGTTCTTC. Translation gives CASRARLAEGSEQFF.